The entry that follows covers one TCR beta chain sequence. The data stem from a study of siplizumab effects on memory and regulatory T cells. Germline V gene lookup returns CDR1 KGHSH and CDR2 LQKENI. The CDR3 is made up of 15 amino acids. V was trimmed by 3 bases and J by 5 bases, leaving 16 bases between them. Data came from immunoSEQ multiplex PCR; TCRdb stores just in-frame clones and leaves some out. The repertoire holds 100,000 to 110,000 clones, with around 93% as singletons. This chain uses TRBV18 with TRBJ2-5; possible D gene TRBD2, 6 bases. The source material was non-Treg CD4+ T cells sorted from blood. The receptor was isolated from a human donor in good health. This CDR3 is CASSPNSGDGETQYF. The CDR3 DNA follows: TGTGCCAGCTCACCGAATAGCGGAGACGGGGAGACCCAGTACTTC.